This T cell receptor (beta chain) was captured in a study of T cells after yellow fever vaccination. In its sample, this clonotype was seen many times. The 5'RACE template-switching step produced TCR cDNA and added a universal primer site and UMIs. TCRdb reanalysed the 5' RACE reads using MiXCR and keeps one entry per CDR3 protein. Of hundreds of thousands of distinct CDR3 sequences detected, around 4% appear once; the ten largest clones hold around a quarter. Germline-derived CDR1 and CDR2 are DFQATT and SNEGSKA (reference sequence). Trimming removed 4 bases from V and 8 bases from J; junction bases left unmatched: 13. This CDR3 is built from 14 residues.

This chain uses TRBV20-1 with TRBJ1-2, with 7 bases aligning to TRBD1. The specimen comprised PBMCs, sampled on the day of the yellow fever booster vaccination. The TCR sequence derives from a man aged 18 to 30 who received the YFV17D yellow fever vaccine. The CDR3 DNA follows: TGCAGTGCTACCCTGGACAGGCGCTGGGGGGGCTACACCTTC. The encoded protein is CSATLDRRWGGYTF.